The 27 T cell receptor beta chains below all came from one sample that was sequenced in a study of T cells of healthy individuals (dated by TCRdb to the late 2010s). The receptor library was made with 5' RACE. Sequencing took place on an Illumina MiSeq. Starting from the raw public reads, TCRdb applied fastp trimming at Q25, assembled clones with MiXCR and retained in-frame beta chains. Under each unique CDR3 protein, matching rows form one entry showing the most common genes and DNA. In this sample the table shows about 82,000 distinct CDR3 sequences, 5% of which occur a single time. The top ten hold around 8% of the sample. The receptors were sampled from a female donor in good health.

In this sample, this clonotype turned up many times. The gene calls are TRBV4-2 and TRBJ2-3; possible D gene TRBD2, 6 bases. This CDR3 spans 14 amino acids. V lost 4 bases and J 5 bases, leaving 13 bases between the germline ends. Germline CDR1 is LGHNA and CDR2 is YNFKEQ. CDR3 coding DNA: TGTGCCAGCAGCCCCGGAGGGGCCCAAGATACGCAGTATTTT. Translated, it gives CASSPGGAQDTQYF.

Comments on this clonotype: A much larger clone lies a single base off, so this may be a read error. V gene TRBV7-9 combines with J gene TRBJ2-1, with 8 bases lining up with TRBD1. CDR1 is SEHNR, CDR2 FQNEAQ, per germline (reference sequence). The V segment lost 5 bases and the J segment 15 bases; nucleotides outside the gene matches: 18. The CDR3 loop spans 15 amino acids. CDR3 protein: CASSQDRERSGLVFF. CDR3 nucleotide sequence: TGTGCCAGCAGCCAGGACAGGGAGAGGTCCGGTTTAGTGTTCTTC.

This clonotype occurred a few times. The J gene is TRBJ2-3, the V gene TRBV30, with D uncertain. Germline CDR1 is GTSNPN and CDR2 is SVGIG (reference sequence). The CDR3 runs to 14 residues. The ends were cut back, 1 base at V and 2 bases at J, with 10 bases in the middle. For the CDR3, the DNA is TGTGCCTGGAGTGCACAGTTTGCCACAGATACGCAGTATTTT. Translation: CAWSAQFATDTQYF. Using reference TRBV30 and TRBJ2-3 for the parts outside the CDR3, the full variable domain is SQTIHQWPATLVQPVGSPLSLECTVEGTSNPNLYWYRQAAGRGLQLLFYSVGIGQISSEVPQNLSASRPQDRQFILSSKKLLLSDSGFYLCAWSAQFATDTQYFGPGTRLTVL.

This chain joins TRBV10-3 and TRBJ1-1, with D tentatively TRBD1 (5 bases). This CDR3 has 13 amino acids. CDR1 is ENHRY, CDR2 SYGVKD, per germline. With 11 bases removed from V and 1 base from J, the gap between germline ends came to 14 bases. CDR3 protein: CAARGATNTEAFF. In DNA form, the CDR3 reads TGTGCCGCGAGGGGAGCAACGAACACTGAAGCTTTCTTT.

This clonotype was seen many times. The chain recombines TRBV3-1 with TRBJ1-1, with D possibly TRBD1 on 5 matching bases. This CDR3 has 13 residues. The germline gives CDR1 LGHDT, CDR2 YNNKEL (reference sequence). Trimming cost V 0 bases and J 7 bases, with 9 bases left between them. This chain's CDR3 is CASSQDLGHEAFF. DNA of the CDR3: TGTGCCAGCAGCCAAGATCTCGGACATGAAGCTTTCTTT.

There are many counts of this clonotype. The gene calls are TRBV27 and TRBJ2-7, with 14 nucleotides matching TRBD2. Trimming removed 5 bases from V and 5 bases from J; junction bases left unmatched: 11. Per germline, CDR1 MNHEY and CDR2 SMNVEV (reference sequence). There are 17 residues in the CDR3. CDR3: CASSPGTSGSNFHEQYF. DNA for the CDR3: TGTGCCAGCAGTCCGGGGACTAGCGGGAGTAACTTCCACGAGCAGTACTTC.

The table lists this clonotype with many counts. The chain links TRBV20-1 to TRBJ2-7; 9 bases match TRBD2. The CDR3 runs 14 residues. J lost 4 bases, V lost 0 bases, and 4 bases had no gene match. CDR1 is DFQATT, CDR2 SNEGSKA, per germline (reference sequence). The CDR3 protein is CSARDGAGGYEQYF. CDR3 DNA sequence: TGCAGTGCTAGAGATGGCGCGGGAGGGTACGAGCAGTACTTC.

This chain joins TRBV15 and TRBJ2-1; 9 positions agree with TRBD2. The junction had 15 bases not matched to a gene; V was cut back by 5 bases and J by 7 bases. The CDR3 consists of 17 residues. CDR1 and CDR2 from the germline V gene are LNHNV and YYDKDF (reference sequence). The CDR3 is CATSRTVVAGVTNEQFF. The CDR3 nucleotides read TGTGCCACCAGCCGGACCGTAGTAGCGGGAGTAACGAATGAGCAGTTCTTC.

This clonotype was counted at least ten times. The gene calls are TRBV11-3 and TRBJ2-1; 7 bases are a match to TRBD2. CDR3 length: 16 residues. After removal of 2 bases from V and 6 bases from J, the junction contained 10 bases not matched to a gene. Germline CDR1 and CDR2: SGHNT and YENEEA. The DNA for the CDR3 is TGTGCCAGCAGCTTACGAGGGACTAACCGAATCAATGAGCAGTTCTTC. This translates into CASSLRGTNRINEQFF.

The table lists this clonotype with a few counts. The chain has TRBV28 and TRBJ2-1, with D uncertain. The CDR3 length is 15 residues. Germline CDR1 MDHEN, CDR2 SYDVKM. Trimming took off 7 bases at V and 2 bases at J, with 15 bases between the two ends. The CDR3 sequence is CASIPPGLTYNEQFF. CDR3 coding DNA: TGTGCCAGCATCCCCCCCGGGCTTACCTACAATGAGCAGTTCTTC.

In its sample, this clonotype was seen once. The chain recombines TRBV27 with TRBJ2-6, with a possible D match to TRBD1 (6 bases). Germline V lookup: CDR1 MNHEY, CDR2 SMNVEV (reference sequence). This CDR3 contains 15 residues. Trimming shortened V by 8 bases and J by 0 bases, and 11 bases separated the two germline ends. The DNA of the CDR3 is TGTGCCAGCGGAGGACAGTTCTCTGGGGCCAACGTCCTGACTTTC. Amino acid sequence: CASGGQFSGANVLTF.

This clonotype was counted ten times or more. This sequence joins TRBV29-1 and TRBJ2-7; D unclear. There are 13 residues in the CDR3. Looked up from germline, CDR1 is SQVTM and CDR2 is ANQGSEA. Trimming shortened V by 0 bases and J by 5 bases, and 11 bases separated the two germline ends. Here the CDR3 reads CSVEDTFINEQYF. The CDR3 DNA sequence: TGCAGCGTTGAAGACACGTTTATCAACGAGCAGTACTTC.

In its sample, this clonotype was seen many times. CDR3 loop: CSVEEDRGLTDTQYF. The CDR3 bases are TGCAGCGTTGAGGAGGACAGGGGGCTCACAGATACGCAGTATTTT. The chain uses TRBV29-1 and TRBJ2-3, with 11 bases that match TRBD1. Germline trimming cut 3 bases from V and 2 bases from J; bases unmatched to any gene: 4. Per germline, CDR1 SQVTM and CDR2 ANQGSEA. This CDR3 spans 15 amino acids.

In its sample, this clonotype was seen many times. This chain's CDR3 is CASSQKKGRAGDYNEQFF. The CDR3 DNA sequence: TGCGCCAGCAGCCAAAAGAAAGGACGAGCGGGTGACTACAATGAGCAGTTCTTC. The V and J genes are TRBV4-3 and TRBJ2-1; D might be TRBD2 (6 bases). This CDR3 region has 18 residues. V lost 2 bases and J lost 3, with 20 bases in between. From germline, CDR1 is LGHNA and CDR2 YSLEER.

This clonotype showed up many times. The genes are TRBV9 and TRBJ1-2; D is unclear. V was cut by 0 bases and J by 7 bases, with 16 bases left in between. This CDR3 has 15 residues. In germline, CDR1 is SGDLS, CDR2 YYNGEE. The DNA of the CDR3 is TGTGCCAGCAGCGTAGGGGAGGGTGGTTCCGCTGGCTACACCTTC. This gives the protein CASSVGEGGSAGYTF.

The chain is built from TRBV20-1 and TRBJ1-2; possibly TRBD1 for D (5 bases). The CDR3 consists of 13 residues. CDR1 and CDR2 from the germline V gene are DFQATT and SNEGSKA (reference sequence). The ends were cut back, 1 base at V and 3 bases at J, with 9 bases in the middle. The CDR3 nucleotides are TGCAGTGCTAGAGCAGGGTCCCACTATGGCTACACCTTC. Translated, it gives CSARAGSHYGYTF.

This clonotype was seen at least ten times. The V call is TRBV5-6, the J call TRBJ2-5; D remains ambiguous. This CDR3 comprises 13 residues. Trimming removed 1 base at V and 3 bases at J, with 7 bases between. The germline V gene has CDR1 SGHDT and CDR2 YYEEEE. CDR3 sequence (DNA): TGTGCCAGCAGCTTGCGTCAAGAAGAGACCCAGTACTTC. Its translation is CASSLRQEETQYF.

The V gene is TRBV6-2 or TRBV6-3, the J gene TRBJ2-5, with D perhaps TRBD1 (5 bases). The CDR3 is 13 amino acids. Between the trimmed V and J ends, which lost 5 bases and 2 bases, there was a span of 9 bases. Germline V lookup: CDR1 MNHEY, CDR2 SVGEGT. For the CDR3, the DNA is TGTGCCAGCAGTGAACAGGAGCAAGAGACCCAGTACTTC. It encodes CASSEQEQETQYF.

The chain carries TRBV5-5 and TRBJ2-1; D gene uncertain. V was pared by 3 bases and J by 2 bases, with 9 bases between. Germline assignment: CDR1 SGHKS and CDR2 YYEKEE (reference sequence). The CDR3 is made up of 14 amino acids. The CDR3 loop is CASSSLSTYNEQFF. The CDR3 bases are TGTGCCAGCAGCTCGCTAAGCACCTACAATGAGCAGTTCTTC.

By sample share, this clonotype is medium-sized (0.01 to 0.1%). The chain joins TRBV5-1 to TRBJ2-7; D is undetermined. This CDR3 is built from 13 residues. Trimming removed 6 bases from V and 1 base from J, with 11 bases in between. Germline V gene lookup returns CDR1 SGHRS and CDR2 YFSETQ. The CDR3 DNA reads TGCGCCAGCACCCGGACGGAGTCCTACGAGCAGTACTTC. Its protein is CASTRTESYEQYF.

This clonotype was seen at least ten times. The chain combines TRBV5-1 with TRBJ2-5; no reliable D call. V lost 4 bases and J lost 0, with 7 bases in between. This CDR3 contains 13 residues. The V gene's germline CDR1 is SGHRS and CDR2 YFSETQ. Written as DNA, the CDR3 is TGCGCCAGCAGCACATACGACCAAGAGACCCAGTACTTC. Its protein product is CASSTYDQETQYF.

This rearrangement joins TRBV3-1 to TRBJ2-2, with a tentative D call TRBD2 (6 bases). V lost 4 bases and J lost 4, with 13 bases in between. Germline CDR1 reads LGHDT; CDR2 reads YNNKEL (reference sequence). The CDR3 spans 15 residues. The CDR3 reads CASSPPGLLTGELFF. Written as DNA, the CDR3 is TGTGCCAGCAGCCCACCCGGACTACTCACCGGGGAGCTGTTTTTT.

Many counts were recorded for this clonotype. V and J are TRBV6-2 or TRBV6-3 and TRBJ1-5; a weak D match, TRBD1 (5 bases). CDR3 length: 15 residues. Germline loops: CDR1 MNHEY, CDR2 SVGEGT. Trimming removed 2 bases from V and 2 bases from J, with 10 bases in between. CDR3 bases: TGTGCCAGCAGTTACCCTGGGACGGGCAATCAGCCCCAGCATTTT. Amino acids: CASSYPGTGNQPQHF.

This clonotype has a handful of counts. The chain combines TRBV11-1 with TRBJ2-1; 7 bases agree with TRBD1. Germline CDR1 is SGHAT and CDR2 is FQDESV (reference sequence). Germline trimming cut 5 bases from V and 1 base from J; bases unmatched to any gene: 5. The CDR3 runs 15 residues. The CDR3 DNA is TGTGCCAGCAGCACGCACAGGGGATCCTACAATGAGCAGTTCTTC. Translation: CASSTHRGSYNEQFF.

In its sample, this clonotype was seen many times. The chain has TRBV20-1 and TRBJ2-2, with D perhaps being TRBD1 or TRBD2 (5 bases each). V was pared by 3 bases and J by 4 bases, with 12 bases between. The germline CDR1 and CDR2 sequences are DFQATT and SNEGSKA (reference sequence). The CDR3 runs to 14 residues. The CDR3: CSARRGPFTGELFF. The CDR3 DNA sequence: TGCAGTGCTAGGAGGGGCCCATTCACCGGGGAGCTGTTTTTT.

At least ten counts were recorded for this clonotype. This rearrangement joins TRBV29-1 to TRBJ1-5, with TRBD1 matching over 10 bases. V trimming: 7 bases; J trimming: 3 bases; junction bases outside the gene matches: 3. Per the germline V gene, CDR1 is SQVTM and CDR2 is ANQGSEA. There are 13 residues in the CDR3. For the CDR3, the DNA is TGCAGCGCCGGGACAGGGGTCAATCAGCCCCAGCATTTT. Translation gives CSAGTGVNQPQHF.

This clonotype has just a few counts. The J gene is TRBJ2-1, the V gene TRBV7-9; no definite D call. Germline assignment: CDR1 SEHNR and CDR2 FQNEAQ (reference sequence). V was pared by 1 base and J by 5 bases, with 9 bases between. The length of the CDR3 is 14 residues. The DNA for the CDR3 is TGTGCCAGCAGCTTAGTATCCCCCGACAATGAGCAGTTCTTC. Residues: CASSLVSPDNEQFF.